Below are 19 T cell receptor beta chains sequenced from a single sample in a study of response to subunit inactivated influenza vaccine (dated by TCRdb to 2017 to 2018). The library was produced with RT-PCR. The data were produced on an Illumina HiSeq 2500. TCRdb handled the public reads itself, with Q25 trimming in fastp and clone calling in MiXCR, and kept productive beta chains. Here each entry gathers all rows of one CDR3 protein and keeps the most common genes and DNA. The table for this sample lists about 500,000 distinct CDR3 sequences; more than 15% of them were counted only once. The top ten clones comprise 2.5% to 3.5% of the sample. Source: CD4+ T cells sorted from PBMCs, taken roughly 24 months after vaccination. The receptors derive from a man aged 45-69 years who received an inactivated influenza vaccine. Donor details come from another sample of the same person, matched by shared clones.

The chain couples TRBV18 to TRBJ2-1; tentatively, D is TRBD1 or TRBD2 (5 bases each). This CDR3 has 13 amino acids. The V gene's germline CDR1 is KGHSH and CDR2 LQKENI. V gave up 4 bases and J gave up 8 bases, with 12 bases separating them. The DNA for the CDR3 is TGTGCCAGCTCACTCCGGGAAGGGGATGAGCAGTTCTTC. It specifies CASSLREGDEQFF.

This sequence joins TRBV27 and TRBJ2-7; TRBD1 aligns across 7 bases. CDR3 length equals 15 residues. The V gene's germline CDR1 is MNHEY and CDR2 SMNVEV (reference sequence). V dropped 7 bases and J dropped 1; count of bases not matched to a gene: 10. CDR3 region: CASTFYSQGSYEQYF. The DNA of the CDR3 is TGTGCCAGCACCTTTTACTCACAGGGGTCCTACGAGCAGTACTTC.

The chain links TRBV6-1 to TRBJ1-1; possible D gene TRBD1, 5 bases. The CDR3 contains 16 residues. CDR1 and CDR2 (germline): MNHNS, SASEGT. V was trimmed by 5 bases and J by 0 bases, leaving 16 bases between them. The CDR3 loop reads CASSRGQGIMNTEAFF. In DNA form, the CDR3 reads TGTGCCAGCAGTCGTGGGCAGGGAATCATGAACACTGAAGCTTTCTTT.

The CDR3 DNA reads as TGTGCCAGCAGGTTACGGAATGAGCAGTTCTTC. This translates into CASRLRNEQFF. This chain links TRBV11-2 with TRBJ2-1, with D hard to call. The CDR3 has 11 residues. V shed 6 bases and J shed 7 bases, with 7 bases lying between them. Germline CDR1 and CDR2: SGHAT and FQNNGV.

In this sample, this clonotype turned up a few times. The chain combines TRBV12-3 or TRBV12-4 with TRBJ1-5; a possible D gene is TRBD1 (5 bases). V lost 2 bases to trimming and J lost 12 bases, with 11 bases between them. This CDR3 is built from 12 residues. The CDR3 reads CASSLSGRHQHF. DNA of the CDR3: TGTGCCAGCAGTTTATCGGGACGTCACCAGCATTTT.

This clonotype was detected a few times. The chain employs TRBV4-2 and TRBJ2-1; 7 nucleotides match TRBD1. In germline, CDR1 is LGHNA, CDR2 YNFKEQ. The CDR3 spans 16 residues. The V gene end was trimmed by 5 bases and the J gene end by 5 bases; junction bases not matched to a gene: 12. The CDR3 here is CASSSSRTGVNNEQFF. In nucleotides, the CDR3 is TGTGCCAGCAGCTCGTCCAGGACAGGAGTAAACAATGAGCAGTTCTTC.

The V gene is TRBV7-2, the J gene TRBJ2-3; possible D gene TRBD2, 5 bases. V shed 9 bases and J shed 0 bases, with 10 bases lying between them. Germline V gene data show CDR1 as SGHTA and CDR2 as FQGNSA. The CDR3 is made up of 13 amino acids. For the CDR3, the DNA is TGTGCCAGTAGGACTGTTAGCACAGATACGCAGTATTTT. Translated: CASRTVSTDTQYF.

The chain links TRBV7-3 to TRBJ2-1, with 10 bases aligning to TRBD2. The CDR3 is made up of 15 amino acids. V gave up 1 base and J gave up 6 bases; unmatched junction bases: 3. CDR1 and CDR2 from the germline V gene are SGHTA and FQGTGA. CDR3 nucleotide sequence: TGTGCCAGCAGCTTAATAGCGGGAGGTCCCAATGAGCAGTTCTTC. Encoded protein: CASSLIAGGPNEQFF.

This clonotype was seen a handful of times. This chain joins TRBV7-6 and TRBJ2-3; TRBD2 aligns across 9 bases. Germline V gene sequence: CDR1 SGHVS, CDR2 FNYEAQ. Trimming at V came to 1 base and at J to 8 bases, leaving 7 bases not matched to a gene. This CDR3 region has 15 residues. CDR3 nucleotide sequence: TGTGCCAGCAGCTTAGAAATAGCGGGAGCGGGTACGCAGTATTTT. Protein: CASSLEIAGAGTQYF.

This clonotype has only a few counts. This chain links TRBV12-3 or TRBV12-4 with TRBJ1-1, with 7 bases that match TRBD1. The CDR3 spans 14 residues. V trimming: 3 bases; J trimming: 4 bases; junction bases outside the gene matches: 5. The CDR3 DNA follows: TGTGCCAGCAGTTTGACAGGGAGTATCACTGAAGCTTTCTTT. Amino acid sequence: CASSLTGSITEAFF.

This clonotype was counted only a few times. The genes are TRBV20-1 and TRBJ1-5; D may be TRBD1 (6 bases). Germline V gives CDR1 DFQATT, CDR2 SNEGSKA (reference sequence). The V and J ends lost 3 bases and 4 bases respectively, with 19 bases between them. This CDR3 is 16 amino acids long. CDR3 DNA sequence: TGCAGTGCTAGTGGATCTGGGGGCGTCGGTAATCAGCCCCAGCATTTT. Residues: CSASGSGGVGNQPQHF.

The gene calls are TRBV5-1 and TRBJ2-1, with D perhaps TRBD2 (5 bases). V was pared by 0 bases and J by 3 bases, with 7 bases between. This CDR3 region has 14 residues. Per germline, CDR1 SGHRS and CDR2 YFSETQ. CDR3 bases: TGCGCCAGCAGCTTGGAACTAGTCTACAATGAGCAGTTCTTC. Protein sequence: CASSLELVYNEQFF.

This clonotype was detected a few times. The chain joins TRBV11-2 to TRBJ2-1; 8 bases are a match to TRBD2. Germline lookup yields CDR1 SGHAT and CDR2 FQNNGV. V lost 5 bases, J lost 9 bases, and 9 bases stayed unmatched. The CDR3 covers 14 residues. CDR3 in amino acids: CASSLPGGAGEQFF. The CDR3 DNA is TGTGCCAGCAGCCTCCCGGGGGGGGCGGGTGAGCAGTTCTTC.

This clonotype was observed a handful of times. The V and J genes are TRBV29-1 and TRBJ2-3, with a possible D match to TRBD2 (7 bases). Trimming removed 4 bases at V and 4 bases at J, with 12 bases between. Germline V gene data show CDR1 as SQVTM and CDR2 as ANQGSEA. This CDR3 spans 13 amino acids. The CDR3 protein is CSVGGGQADTQYF. CDR3 DNA sequence: TGCAGCGTTGGGGGGGGGCAGGCAGATACGCAGTATTTT.

This clonotype has just a few counts. The gene calls are TRBV20-1 and TRBJ2-1; TRBD2 is a possible D gene (5 bases). The CDR3 length is 13 residues. The germline gives CDR1 DFQATT, CDR2 SNEGSKA (reference sequence). Trimming took off 0 bases at V and 6 bases at J, with 9 bases between the two ends. CDR3 in DNA: TGCAGTGCTAGAGAGCCCAGCGGCAATGAGCAGTTCTTC. Encoded protein: CSAREPSGNEQFF.

This clonotype was seen a few times. Here the CDR3 DNA reads TGCAGTGCTAGAGAGGCGGTGCTAGCTAAACCCGGGGAGCTGTTTTTT. Protein: CSAREAVLAKPGELFF. The chain is built from TRBV20-1 and TRBJ2-2, with D perhaps matching TRBD2 (5 bases). CDR1 is DFQATT, CDR2 SNEGSKA, per germline (reference sequence). The CDR3 is 16 residues long. V lost 0 bases and J 6 bases, leaving 17 bases between the germline ends.

This rearrangement joins TRBV7-9 to TRBJ2-1, with 7 bases that match TRBD2. Germline CDR1 SEHNR, CDR2 FQNEAQ (reference sequence). The ends lost 3 bases at V and 8 bases at J; junction bases unmatched: 7. The CDR3 spans 14 residues. The CDR3 DNA follows: TGTGCCAGCAGCTTTGGGGCGGGAGCTGATGAGCAGTTCTTC. The encoded protein is CASSFGAGADEQFF.

This clonotype was seen at least ten times. CDR3 sequence (DNA): TGTGCCATCAGTGAGCGAAGCAGATCCTACGAGCAGTACTTC. Translation: CAISERSRSYEQYF. The chain recombines TRBV10-3 with TRBJ2-7; D not certain. CDR1 and CDR2 (germline): ENHRY, SYGVKD. Trimming removed 2 bases at V and 1 base at J, with 9 bases between. This CDR3 has 14 amino acids.

The chain employs TRBV4-2 and TRBJ2-2, with 12 bases matching TRBD1. Trimming cost V 5 bases and J 9 bases; bases outside gene matches: 10. The CDR3 contains 16 residues. Germline assignment: CDR1 LGHNA and CDR2 YNFKEQ. The CDR3 bases are TGTGCCAGCAGCTTTACCGGGACAGGGGGCTTTTGGGAGCTGTTTTTT. Its translation: CASSFTGTGGFWELFF.